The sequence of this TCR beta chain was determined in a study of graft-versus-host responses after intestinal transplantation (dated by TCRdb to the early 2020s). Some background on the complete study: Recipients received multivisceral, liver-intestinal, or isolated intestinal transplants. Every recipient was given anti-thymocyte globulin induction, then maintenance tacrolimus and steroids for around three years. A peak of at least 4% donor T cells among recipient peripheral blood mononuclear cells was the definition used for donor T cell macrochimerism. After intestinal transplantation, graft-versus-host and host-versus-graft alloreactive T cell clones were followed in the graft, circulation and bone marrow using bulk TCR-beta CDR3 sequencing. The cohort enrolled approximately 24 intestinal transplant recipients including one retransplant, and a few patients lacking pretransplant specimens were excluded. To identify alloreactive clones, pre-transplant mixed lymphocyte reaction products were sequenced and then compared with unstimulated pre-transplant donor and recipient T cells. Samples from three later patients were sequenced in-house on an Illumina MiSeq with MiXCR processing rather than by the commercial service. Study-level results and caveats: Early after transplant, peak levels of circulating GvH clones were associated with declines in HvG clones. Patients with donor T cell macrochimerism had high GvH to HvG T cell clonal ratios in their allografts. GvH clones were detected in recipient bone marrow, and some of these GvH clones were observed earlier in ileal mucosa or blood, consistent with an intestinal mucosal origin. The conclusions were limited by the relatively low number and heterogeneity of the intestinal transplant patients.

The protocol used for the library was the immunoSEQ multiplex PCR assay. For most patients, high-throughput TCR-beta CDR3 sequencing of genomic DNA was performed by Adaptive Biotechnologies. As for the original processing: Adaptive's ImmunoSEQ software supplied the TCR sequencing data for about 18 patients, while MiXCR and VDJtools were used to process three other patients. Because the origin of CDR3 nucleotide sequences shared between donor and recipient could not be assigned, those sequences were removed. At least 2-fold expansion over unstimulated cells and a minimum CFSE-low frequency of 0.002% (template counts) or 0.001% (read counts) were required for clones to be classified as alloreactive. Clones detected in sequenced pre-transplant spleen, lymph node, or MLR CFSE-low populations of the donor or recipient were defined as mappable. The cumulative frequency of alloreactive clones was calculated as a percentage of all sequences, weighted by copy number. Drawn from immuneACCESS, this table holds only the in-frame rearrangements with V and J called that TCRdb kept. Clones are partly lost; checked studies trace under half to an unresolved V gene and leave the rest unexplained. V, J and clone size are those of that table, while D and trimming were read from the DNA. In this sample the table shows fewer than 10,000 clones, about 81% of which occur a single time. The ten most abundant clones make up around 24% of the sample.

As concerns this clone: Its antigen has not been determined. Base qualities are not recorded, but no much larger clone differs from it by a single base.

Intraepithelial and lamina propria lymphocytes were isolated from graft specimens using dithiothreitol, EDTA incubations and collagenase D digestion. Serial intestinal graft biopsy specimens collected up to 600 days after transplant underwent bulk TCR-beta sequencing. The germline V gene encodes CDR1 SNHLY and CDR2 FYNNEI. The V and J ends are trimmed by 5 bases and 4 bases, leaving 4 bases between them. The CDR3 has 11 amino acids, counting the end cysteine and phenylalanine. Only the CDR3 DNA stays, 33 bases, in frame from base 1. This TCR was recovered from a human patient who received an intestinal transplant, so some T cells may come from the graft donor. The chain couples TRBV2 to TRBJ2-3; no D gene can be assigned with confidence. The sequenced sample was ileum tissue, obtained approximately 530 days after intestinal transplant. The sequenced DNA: TGTGCCAGCAGTTACCCAGATACGCAGTATTTT. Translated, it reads CASSYPDTQYF.